The subject of this entry is one T cell receptor (beta chain). The data derive from a study of blood T cell repertoires in COVID-19. Overall study context: The United States, Italy and Spain provided the acute and convalescent COVID-19 samples. Nucleic acid was either cDNA or gDNA, and it came from T cells, B-cell-depleted T cells, or PBMCs.

In the source study's methods: Using reference gene primer amplification, nucleated cell counts were estimated. Sequencing was performed with immunoSEQ multiplex PCR; in TCRdb, only in-frame clones are kept and a portion is missing. V, J and clone size are those of that table, while D and trimming were read from the DNA. The sample holds 200,000 to 250,000 clones; around 84% are singletons and the top ten take 4.3%. Researchers sorted participants into cohorts using their self-reported clinical history. The CDR3 extends over 14 amino acids. Germline CDR1 reads SGDLS; CDR2 reads YYNGEE. The germline V and J ends were trimmed by 0 bases and 1 base, with 8 bases remaining between them.

The receptor was isolated from a man younger than 40 with acute COVID-19. The sample was PBMCs or T cells enriched from blood (not recorded which). The J gene is TRBJ2-7, the V gene TRBV9; D remains ambiguous. The CDR3 region has the DNA TGTGCCAGCAGCGTAGGCCCGGTGTCCTACGAGCAGTACTTC. Residues: CASSVGPVSYEQYF.